The next 16 T cell receptor beta chains were all read from a single sample in a study of blood T cell repertoires in COVID-19. Here immunoSEQ multiplex PCR was the method, and the copy in TCRdb shows in-frame clones only, minus some. The sample records 110,000 to 150,000 clones, more than 70% being singletons. Sequencing used peripheral blood. All receptors derive from a man aged 50 to 59 with active or convalescent COVID-19.

The V call is TRBV4-3, the J call TRBJ1-1, with D possibly being TRBD1 (5 bases). CDR1 is LGHNA and CDR2 is YSLEER in the germline V gene. Trimming shortened V by 3 bases and J by 2 bases, and 13 bases separated the two germline ends. The CDR3 loop spans 15 amino acids. The CDR3 loop is CASSQGGAFNTEAFF. In DNA form, the CDR3 reads TGCGCCAGCAGCCAGGGAGGGGCCTTTAACACTGAAGCTTTCTTT.

This chain connects TRBV18 to TRBJ2-1; a weak D match, TRBD1 (6 bases). This CDR3 contains 15 residues. V was clipped by 8 bases and J by 4 bases, with 18 bases between them. Germline V lookup: CDR1 KGHSH, CDR2 LQKENI. Here the CDR3 reads CASHAPLQGYNEQFF. The CDR3 nucleotides read TGTGCCAGCCACGCACCCTTACAGGGTTACAATGAGCAGTTCTTC.

The chain joins TRBV11-1 to TRBJ1-1; D is possibly TRBD1 (6 bases). Trimming stripped 2 bases from V and 4 bases from J, with 8 bases between. The CDR3 sequence is 13 residues long. Germline V gives CDR1 SGHAT, CDR2 FQDESV (reference sequence). CDR3 sequence reads: CASSLSRGTEAFF. The CDR3 region has the DNA TGTGCCAGCAGCTTAAGCAGGGGCACTGAAGCTTTCTTT.

The chain recombines TRBV7-9 with TRBJ2-6, with TRBD2 identical over 7 bases. The germline CDR1 and CDR2 sequences are SEHNR and FQNEAQ (reference sequence). This CDR3 comprises 19 residues. The trim removed 1 base at V and 0 bases at J, leaving 9 bases unmatched. CDR3 nucleotides: TGTGCCAGCAGCTTAGGGGGAGGGGACCTATACTCTGGGGCCAACGTCCTGACTTTC. This encodes CASSLGGGDLYSGANVLTF.

The chain uses TRBV2 and TRBJ2-5; 8 bases are a match to TRBD1. V dropped 6 bases and J dropped 7; count of bases not matched to a gene: 10. Germline lookup yields CDR1 SNHLY and CDR2 FYNNEI. The CDR3 runs to 14 residues. The CDR3: CASRDRDRRGTQYF. The CDR3 DNA follows: TGTGCCAGCAGAGACCGGGACAGGAGGGGGACCCAGTACTTC. The whole variable domain, filled in from reference TRBV2 and TRBJ2-5, reads EPEVTQTPSHQVTQMGQEVILRCVPISNHLYFYWYRQILGQKVEFLVSFYNNEISEKSEIFDDQFSVERPDGSNFTLKIRSTKLEDSAMYFCASRDRDRRGTQYFGPGTRLLVL.

This chain uses TRBV5-1 with TRBJ1-1; a possible D gene is TRBD1 (6 bases). V gave up 0 bases and J gave up 11 bases, with 17 bases separating them. Per the germline V gene, CDR1 is SGHRS and CDR2 is YFSETQ. This CDR3 contains 14 residues. CDR3 sequence (DNA): TGCGCCAGCAGCTTGGTAGCTAGGGACACCTCGGCTTTCTTT. It codes for CASSLVARDTSAFF.

The chain links TRBV5-1 to TRBJ1-1, with a weak D call TRBD1 (5 bases). The CDR3 runs to 14 residues. Germline CDR1 and CDR2: SGHRS and YFSETQ. Trimming took off 4 bases at V and 5 bases at J, with 15 bases between the two ends. The CDR3 reads CASSHFSRGTEAFF. CDR3 in DNA: TGCGCCAGCAGCCACTTTTCCCGGGGGACTGAAGCTTTCTTT.

The chain employs TRBV10-3 and TRBJ1-3; D not resolved. Germline values: CDR1 ENHRY, CDR2 SYGVKD. The CDR3 has 15 amino acids. V was clipped by 0 bases and J by 4 bases, with 10 bases between them. The chain's CDR3 is CAISESPRLGNTIYF. The DNA for the CDR3 is TGTGCCATCAGTGAGTCTCCCAGGCTGGGAAACACCATATATTTT.

The chain uses TRBV7-2 and TRBJ2-3; D remains unclear. V was pared by 4 bases and J by 1 base, with 9 bases between. CDR1 is SGHTA and CDR2 is FQGNSA in the germline V gene. This CDR3 has 14 amino acids. Here the CDR3 reads CASSSYLRTDTQYF. CDR3 DNA sequence: TGTGCCAGCAGCTCATACTTACGCACAGATACGCAGTATTTT.

The chain recombines TRBV28 with TRBJ2-2; TRBD2 matches 9 bases. The germline CDR1 and CDR2 sequences are MDHEN and SYDVKM. The CDR3 runs to 15 residues. V was clipped by 2 bases and J by 4 bases; unmatched bases: 2. This CDR3 reads CASSLSSGGTGELFF. CDR3 DNA sequence: TGTGCCAGCAGTTTAAGTAGCGGGGGCACCGGGGAGCTGTTTTTT.

V gene TRBV28 combines with J gene TRBJ2-5; D perhaps matches TRBD1 (5 bases). CDR1 MDHEN and CDR2 SYDVKM come from the germline V gene. CDR3 length equals 15 residues. V lost 5 bases to trimming and J lost 1 base, with 14 bases between them. The CDR3 here is CASSATGSPQETQYF. Here the CDR3 DNA reads TGTGCCAGCAGTGCAACAGGTTCCCCCCAAGAGACCCAGTACTTC.

The chain uses TRBV2 and TRBJ2-3, with 8 bases matching TRBD1. Germline assignment: CDR1 SNHLY and CDR2 FYNNEI. After removal of 6 bases from V and 6 bases from J, the junction contained 8 bases not matched to a gene. This CDR3 region has 14 residues. CDR3 DNA sequence: TGTGCCAGCAGGGAGGACAGGGAACGTGATACGCAGTATTTT. Translation gives CASREDRERDTQYF. The entire variable domain, with the rest obtained from reference TRBV2 and TRBJ2-3, is as follows: EPEVTQTPSHQVTQMGQEVILRCVPISNHLYFYWYRQILGQKVEFLVSFYNNEISEKSEIFDDQFSVERPDGSNFTLKIRSTKLEDSAMYFCASREDRERDTQYFGPGTRLTVL.

V is TRBV14 and J is TRBJ1-2; tentatively, D is TRBD1 (6 bases). V shed 5 bases and J shed 0 bases, with 13 bases lying between them. The CDR3 is 15 residues long. CDR1 is SGHDN and CDR2 is FVKESK in the germline V gene. This chain's CDR3 is CASSANRATNYGYTF. CDR3 bases: TGTGCCAGCAGCGCGAACAGGGCCACTAACTATGGCTACACCTTC.

The CDR3 bases are TGTGCCAGCAGTTACGGACAGTTTACCGGGGAGCTGTTTTTT. Residues: CASSYGQFTGELFF. This rearrangement joins TRBV2 to TRBJ2-2; tentatively, D is TRBD1 (6 bases). Germline CDR1 and CDR2: SNHLY and FYNNEI. The CDR3 is 14 amino acids. V gave up 5 bases and J gave up 5 bases, with 12 bases separating them.

Only one count was recorded for this clone. This rearrangement joins TRBV9 to TRBJ2-7; TRBD1 aligns across 8 bases. This CDR3 region has 14 residues. V lost 0 bases to trimming and J lost 4 bases; unmatched junction nucleotides: 3. Germline V gene data show CDR1 as SGDLS and CDR2 as YYNGEE. The CDR3 spells CASSVDNRGYEQYF. In DNA, the CDR3 is TGTGCCAGCAGCGTAGATAACAGGGGGTACGAGCAGTACTTC.

The chain combines TRBV29-1 with TRBJ2-7; 9 positions agree with TRBD1. Trimming took 7 bases from V and 5 from J; bases not matched to a gene: 9. The CDR3 runs 13 residues. Germline loops: CDR1 SQVTM, CDR2 ANQGSEA. The CDR3, as DNA: TGCAGCGCTATAAAGGGACAGGGAGACGAGCAGTACTTC. Its translation: CSAIKGQGDEQYF.